This entry lists 17 T cell receptor beta chains sequenced from one sample in a study of T cells in Graves' hyperthyroidism and ophthalmopathy. Amplified TCR beta CDR3 regions derived from RNA transcripts. The study used the HTBI primer set for a first-round RT-PCR of the TCR CDR3. TCRdb itself ran the multiplex PCR reads through MiXCR, one entry per CDR3 protein. The profile shows around 800,000 distinct CDR3 sequences, more than 30% of them singletons. Sequences were obtained from blood. All receptors derive from a man aged 18-30 years with Graves' hyperthyroidism.

This clonotype was picked up a small number of times. The chain recombines TRBV7-9 with TRBJ2-7; D possibly corresponds to TRBD1 (6 bases). The CDR3 totals 15 residues. Germline CDR1 reads SEHNR; CDR2 reads FQNEAQ (reference sequence). Trimming removed 5 bases at V and 3 bases at J, with 17 bases between. CDR3 sequence reads: CASSQDRDTSYEQYF. The CDR3 coding sequence is TGTGCCAGCAGCCAAGATAGGGACACTAGCTACGAGCAGTACTTC.

This clonotype has more than one count but fewer than ten. The chain links TRBV29-1 to TRBJ2-1; 8 bases are a match to TRBD2. The CDR3 sequence is 15 residues long. Germline V gene data show CDR1 as SQVTM and CDR2 as ANQGSEA. Trimming at V came to 6 bases and at J to 8 bases, leaving 15 bases not matched to a gene. CDR3 in DNA: TGCAGCGTCTGGGGGGTAGCGGGACCCCGAGATGAGCAGTTCTTC. Protein product: CSVWGVAGPRDEQFF.

This clonotype was seen more than once but under ten times. The CDR3 is CASSLLGMRTDTQYF. CDR3 DNA: TGTGCCAGCAGTTTGCTCGGGATGCGCACAGATACGCAGTATTTT. The rearrangement joins TRBV7-9 to TRBJ2-3; the D gene is possibly TRBD2 (5 bases). Germline V lookup: CDR1 SEHNR, CDR2 FQNEAQ (reference sequence). V was cut by 6 bases and J by 1 base, with 14 bases left in between. CDR3 length: 15 residues.

The J gene is TRBJ1-1, the V gene TRBV6-5; D is unresolved. CDR3 length equals 15 residues. The ends were cut back, 1 base at V and 5 bases at J, with 14 bases in the middle. Germline values: CDR1 MNHEY, CDR2 SVGAGI. The chain's CDR3 is CASSYWSGVGTEAFF. In DNA form, the CDR3 reads TGTGCCAGCAGTTACTGGTCCGGGGTCGGGACTGAAGCTTTCTTT.

This clonotype turned up a few times. The J gene is TRBJ2-5, the V gene TRBV5-8; no clear D gene. This CDR3 comprises 13 residues. Germline CDR1 reads SGHTS; CDR2 reads YDEGEE. Deletions cut 3 bases from V and 0 bases from J, with 6 bases between. The CDR3 sequence is CASSSPHQETQYF. The CDR3 DNA is TGTGCCAGCAGCTCTCCGCACCAAGAGACCCAGTACTTC.

In its sample, this clonotype was seen many times. The chain employs TRBV29-1 and TRBJ2-7, with 10 bases fitting TRBD1. Trimming at V came to 4 bases and at J to 2 bases, leaving 2 bases not matched to a gene. The germline V gene has CDR1 SQVTM and CDR2 ANQGSEA. The CDR3 has 13 residues. The CDR3 region is CSVVGQGTYEQYF. Written as DNA, the CDR3 is TGCAGCGTTGTGGGACAGGGGACCTACGAGCAGTACTTC.

This clonotype has more than one count but fewer than ten. This chain joins TRBV2 and TRBJ2-7, with D tentatively TRBD1 (5 bases). V lost 6 bases to trimming and J lost 0 bases, with 12 bases between them. The CDR3 totals 14 residues. Germline loops: CDR1 SNHLY, CDR2 FYNNEI. CDR3 amino acids: CASRYQGSSYEQYF. CDR3 nucleotides: TGTGCCAGCAGATACCAGGGCAGCTCCTACGAGCAGTACTTC.

V and J are TRBV10-3 and TRBJ2-4; 10 bases line up with TRBD1. The germline V gene encodes CDR1 ENHRY and CDR2 SYGVKD. This CDR3 is 14 amino acids long. V trimming: 6 bases; J trimming: 7 bases; junction bases outside the gene matches: 6. CDR3 nucleotide sequence: TGTGCCATCAGGGGACAGGGGAACGGGAACATTCAGTACTTC. Protein sequence: CAIRGQGNGNIQYF.

As for this clonotype: A junction end diverges from the germline sequence, so it may reflect a read error. The V and J genes are TRBV29-1 and TRBJ2-7; the match to TRBD1 covers 9 bases. Germline CDR1 SQVTM, CDR2 ANQGSEA. This CDR3 has 15 amino acids. CDR3 bases: TGCAGCGTTGAAGAGGGACAGGGCCTCTCCCACGAGCAGTACTTC. Translation gives CSVEEGQGLSHEQYF.

The genes are TRBV25-1 and TRBJ1-1, with 9 bases fitting TRBD1. V gave up 4 bases and J gave up 7 bases; unmatched junction bases: 10. From germline, CDR1 is MGHDK and CDR2 SYGVNS. The CDR3 loop spans 15 amino acids. The CDR3 bases are TGTGCCAGCAGTGTCCGGGACAGGGCCGCCGATGAAGCTTTCTTT. Translation gives CASSVRDRAADEAFF.

The rearrangement links TRBV11-2 to TRBJ2-7, with D tentatively TRBD2 (6 bases). Trimming left V 8 bases short and J 7 bases short, with 24 bases between. This CDR3 has 15 residues. The germline V gene encodes CDR1 SGHAT and CDR2 FQNNGV. The CDR3 DNA is TGTGCCAGCTCACCCTTCGGGGGTCTCAGTTTGGAGCAGTACTTC. Protein product: CASSPFGGLSLEQYF.

The chain uses TRBV20-1 and TRBJ1-1; 8 nucleotides align to TRBD1. Germline lookup yields CDR1 DFQATT and CDR2 SNEGSKA (reference sequence). The CDR3 runs to 15 residues. Germline trimming cut 0 bases from V and 0 bases from J; bases unmatched to any gene: 3. The CDR3 is CSARDRQGMNTEAFF. For the CDR3, the DNA is TGCAGTGCTAGAGATCGACAGGGGATGAACACTGAAGCTTTCTTT.

This clonotype was counted between two and nine times. The chain joins TRBV29-1 to TRBJ1-1; D not resolved. V lost 7 bases and J 3 bases, leaving 9 bases between the germline ends. Per germline, CDR1 SQVTM and CDR2 ANQGSEA. CDR3 length equals 11 residues. CDR3 loop: CSDKGDTEAFF. CDR3 nucleotide sequence: TGCAGCGATAAAGGCGACACTGAAGCTTTCTTT.

The sample holds one count of this clonotype. V gene TRBV4-1 combines with J gene TRBJ2-7; 10 nucleotides agree with TRBD2. The CDR3 consists of 15 residues. CDR1 and CDR2 from the germline V gene are MGHRA and YSYEKL. Trimming removed 0 bases from V and 3 bases from J; junction bases left unmatched: 2. The CDR3 nucleotides read TGCGCCAGCAGCCAAGATAGCGGGAGGAACTACGAGCAGTACTTC. It codes for CASSQDSGRNYEQYF.

This chain links TRBV20-1 with TRBJ2-5; D might be TRBD1 (5 bases). The V and J ends lost 5 bases and 4 bases respectively, with 11 bases between them. The CDR3 loop spans 12 amino acids. CDR1 DFQATT and CDR2 SNEGSKA come from the germline V gene (reference sequence). CDR3: CSALRARETQYF. The CDR3 DNA is TGCAGTGCTCTCAGGGCCAGAGAGACCCAGTACTTC.

This clonotype has just a few counts. It may be a read error: a sequence one base away is much more abundant. The chain employs TRBV29-1 and TRBJ1-1, with D possibly being TRBD1 (5 bases). Germline assignment: CDR1 SQVTM and CDR2 ANQGSEA. This CDR3 contains 13 residues. The V end was cut by 6 bases, the J end by 1 base, with 12 bases between. CDR3 in amino acids: CSVWTRENTEAFF. The CDR3 bases are TGCAGCGTGTGGACAAGAGAGAACACTGAAGCTTTCTTT.

This clonotype was found once. The chain has TRBV10-3 and TRBJ1-6; TRBD1 is a possible D gene (6 bases). The germline V gene has CDR1 ENHRY and CDR2 SYGVKD. The CDR3 totals 17 residues. V was trimmed by 10 bases and J by 9 bases, leaving 28 bases between them. The CDR3 region is CASSRRLTGFTFSPLHF. CDR3 nucleotides: TGTGCCAGCAGCCGCCGCCTTACAGGGTTCACGTTTTCACCCCTCCACTTT.